This passage covers 25 T cell receptor beta chains from one sample sequenced in a study of blood T cell repertoires in COVID-19. Generated by immunoSEQ multiplex PCR, the TCRdb table keeps only in-frame clones and is missing some. The sample holds about 280,000 clones, around 90% seen once. Sequencing used peripheral blood. These receptors were collected from a man in his late teens or twenties with active or convalescent COVID-19.

The rearrangement links TRBV10-3 to TRBJ1-5, with D tentatively TRBD1 (6 bases). Germline V gene data show CDR1 as ENHRY and CDR2 as SYGVKD. This CDR3 has 13 residues. The V gene lost 2 bases and the J gene lost 4 bases, with 6 bases spanning the gap. The CDR3 DNA is TGTGCCATCAGTGAGACAGGGAATCAGCCCCAGCATTTT. The encoded protein is CAISETGNQPQHF.

This sequence joins TRBV2 and TRBJ2-1; 11 nucleotides line up with TRBD2. This CDR3 has 15 amino acids. Germline V gene lookup returns CDR1 SNHLY and CDR2 FYNNEI. Unmatched junction bases numbered 7, after V lost 3 bases and J lost 9 bases. The CDR3 nucleotides read TGTGCCAGCAGTGAGGCACTAGCGGGGGCGGGTGAGCAGTTCTTC. This codes for CASSEALAGAGEQFF.

The chain recombines TRBV9 with TRBJ1-3, with TRBD1 as a possible D gene (5 bases). V dropped 4 bases and J dropped 0 bases, with 11 bases sitting between them. This CDR3 contains 15 residues. Germline V gene sequence: CDR1 SGDLS, CDR2 YYNGEE. The CDR3 region is CASSPGGGSGNTIYF. CDR3 nucleotide sequence: TGTGCCAGCAGCCCGGGGGGGGGCTCTGGAAACACCATATATTTT.

The V and J genes are TRBV5-1 and TRBJ2-1; D unresolved. The CDR3 runs to 13 residues. The V end was cut by 4 bases, the J end by 6 bases, with 11 bases between. The germline V gene has CDR1 SGHRS and CDR2 YFSETQ. This CDR3 is CASSLTSTNEQFF. For the CDR3, the DNA is TGCGCCAGCAGCCTGACTTCAACCAATGAGCAGTTCTTC.

The rearrangement uses TRBV25-1 and TRBJ1-1; weak D call: TRBD1 (6 bases). Germline CDR1 reads MGHDK; CDR2 reads SYGVNS. This CDR3 spans 14 amino acids. Trimming removed 4 bases from V and 0 bases from J, with 9 bases in between. CDR3 nucleotide sequence: TGTGCCAGCAGTGCGACAGGCATGAACACTGAAGCTTTCTTT. It is translated as CASSATGMNTEAFF.

V and J are TRBV23-1 and TRBJ1-1; D gene ambiguous. TRBV23-1 is noted as an ORF with a role that remains uncertain. Between the trimmed V and J ends, which lost 2 bases and 0 bases, there was a span of 7 bases. CDR3 length: 14 amino acids. The CDR3 sequence is CASSQPALNTEAFF. Written as DNA, the CDR3 is TGCGCCAGCAGTCAACCAGCGCTGAACACTGAAGCTTTCTTT.

The chain links TRBV25-1 to TRBJ1-5, with TRBD1 matching 9 bases. The germline V gene has CDR1 MGHDK and CDR2 SYGVNS. V shed 1 base, J shed 4 bases, and the junction held 5 bases outside the gene matches. The CDR3 extends over 16 amino acids. CDR3 sequence: CASSELGQGPNQPQHF. The CDR3 region has the DNA TGTGCCAGCAGTGAATTAGGACAGGGGCCAAATCAGCCCCAGCATTTT.

The chain links TRBV7-2 to TRBJ1-2; 9 bases align to TRBD1. CDR3 length equals 19 residues. J lost 9 bases, V lost 5 bases, and 25 bases had no gene match. Per germline, CDR1 SGHTA and CDR2 FQGNSA. CDR3 DNA sequence: TGTGCCAGCAGCCGTCCGAATCCGGGACAGGGTAAAAACTATAGAAGCTACACCTTC. It specifies CASSRPNPGQGKNYRSYTF. The complete variable domain, with remaining parts taken from reference TRBV7-2 and TRBJ1-2, reads GAGVSQSPSNKVTEKGKDVELRCDPISGHTALYWYRQSLGQGLEFLIYFQGNSAPDKSGLPSDRFSAERTGGSVSTLTIQRTQQEDSAVYLCASSRPNPGQGKNYRSYTFGSGTRLTVV.

The V and J genes are TRBV7-3 and TRBJ2-1, with 7 bases aligning to TRBD1. With 5 bases clipped from V and 1 base from J, the junction kept 8 bases outside the gene matches. The germline V gene has CDR1 SGHTA and CDR2 FQGTGA. This CDR3 spans 16 amino acids. The chain's CDR3 is CASSPQQGPSYNEQFF. As DNA, the CDR3 is TGTGCCAGCAGCCCCCAACAGGGGCCGTCCTACAATGAGCAGTTCTTC.

This clone appeared a few times. The rearrangement joins TRBV12-3 or TRBV12-4 to TRBJ2-7; D unclear. CDR3 length: 11 amino acids. V lost 6 bases, J lost 3 bases, and 6 bases lay in between. The CDR3 spells CASRYSYEQYF. The CDR3 DNA sequence: TGTGCCAGCAGGTACAGCTACGAGCAGTACTTC.

This chain links TRBV7-2 with TRBJ2-5; 11 bases match TRBD2. The CDR3 runs 16 residues. J lost 5 bases, V lost 2 bases, and 7 bases had no gene match. Per germline, CDR1 SGHTA and CDR2 FQGNSA. For the CDR3, the DNA is TGTGCCAGCAGCTTAACGCTAGCGGGGGGTGGGGAGACCCAGTACTTC. Translated, it gives CASSLTLAGGGETQYF. Full variable domain (rest looked up from reference TRBV7-2 and TRBJ2-5): GAGVSQSPSNKVTEKGKDVELRCDPISGHTALYWYRQSLGQGLEFLIYFQGNSAPDKSGLPSDRFSAERTGGSVSTLTIQRTQQEDSAVYLCASSLTLAGGGETQYFGPGTRLLVL.

The gene calls are TRBV4-1 and TRBJ2-3, with D maybe TRBD1 (6 bases). V dropped 3 bases and J dropped 9 bases, with 10 bases sitting between them. CDR3 length equals 12 residues. Germline CDR1 is MGHRA and CDR2 is YSYEKL. The CDR3 nucleotides are TGCGCCAGCAGCCACCCGACAGGCACGCAGTATTTT. Translating it yields CASSHPTGTQYF.

This chain uses TRBV3-1 (or the pseudogene TRBV3-2) with TRBJ2-1; 7 bases are shared with TRBD1. Germline V gene data show CDR1 as LGHDT and CDR2 as YNNKEL (reference sequence). V gave up 4 bases and J gave up 6 bases; unmatched junction bases: 9. The CDR3 runs 15 residues. The CDR3 is CASSPDRVRGNEQFF. As DNA, the CDR3 is TGTGCCAGCAGCCCCGACAGGGTAAGGGGCAATGAGCAGTTCTTC.

The chain carries TRBV15 and TRBJ2-1, with 8 bases matching TRBD1. The CDR3 loop spans 14 amino acids. Germline V lookup: CDR1 LNHNV, CDR2 YYDKDF (reference sequence). Losses at the gene ends were 6 bases for V and 10 bases for J; bases not matched to a gene: 11. CDR3 region: CATSQDRVEREQFF. Here the CDR3 DNA reads TGTGCCACCAGTCAGGACAGGGTTGAGCGGGAGCAGTTCTTC.

The chain is built from TRBV10-1 and TRBJ2-7; D gene ambiguous. The CDR3 has 14 residues. With 8 bases removed from V and 2 bases from J, the gap between germline ends came to 16 bases. Germline V gives CDR1 WNHNN, CDR2 SYGVQD (reference sequence). CDR3 coding DNA: TGCGCCAGCTCCACGGTGAACTTCCCCTACGAGCAGTACTTC. It encodes CASSTVNFPYEQYF.

V gene TRBV2 combines with J gene TRBJ2-5, with 8 bases aligning to TRBD2. Germline CDR1 is SNHLY and CDR2 is FYNNEI. V gave up 6 bases and J gave up 4 bases; unmatched junction bases: 7. This CDR3 contains 14 residues. The CDR3 here is CASRTSARLETQYF. The CDR3 coding sequence is TGTGCCAGCAGGACTAGCGCGCGGTTAGAGACCCAGTACTTC. The whole variable domain, remainder taken from reference TRBV2 and TRBJ2-5, is EPEVTQTPSHQVTQMGQEVILRCVPISNHLYFYWYRQILGQKVEFLVSFYNNEISEKSEIFDDQFSVERPDGSNFTLKIRSTKLEDSAMYFCASRTSARLETQYFGPGTRLLVL.

The chain combines TRBV12-3 or TRBV12-4 with TRBJ1-1; D may be TRBD1 (6 bases). The CDR3 is made up of 13 amino acids. V lost 3 bases, J lost 5 bases, and 10 bases lay in between. The CDR3 region is CASSFNRATEAFF. The CDR3 DNA follows: TGTGCCAGCAGTTTCAACAGGGCGACTGAAGCTTTCTTT.

The chain recombines TRBV6-5 with TRBJ1-2; D may be TRBD1 (6 bases). This CDR3 is built from 13 residues. V was pared by 6 bases and J by 7 bases, with 15 bases between. Germline V lookup: CDR1 MNHEY, CDR2 SVGAGI. CDR3 DNA: TGTGCCAGCAGCGACGGACAGCCCGGTGGCTACACCTTC. It specifies CASSDGQPGGYTF.

V and J are TRBV6-6 and TRBJ1-5; 9 bases line up with TRBD1. The length of the CDR3 is 16 residues. Germline V CDR1 and CDR2: MNHNY, SVGAGI (reference sequence). Trimming removed 5 bases from V and 3 bases from J; junction bases left unmatched: 8. In DNA, the CDR3 is TGTGCCAGCAGTCCTTCGACAGGGGGAGTCAATCAGCCCCAGCATTTT. It codes for CASSPSTGGVNQPQHF.

The count of this clone is one. The chain links TRBV5-6 to TRBJ1-5; 7 positions agree with TRBD1. Trimming cost V 0 bases and J 9 bases; bases outside gene matches: 9. The CDR3 runs 15 residues. From germline, CDR1 is SGHDT and CDR2 YYEEEE. The CDR3 here is CASSLGVGGRRPQHF. CDR3 in DNA: TGTGCCAGCAGCTTGGGGGTAGGGGGCCGGAGGCCCCAGCATTTT.

DNA for the CDR3: TGTGCCACCAGTGATTCAGGACTAGCTACGCAGTATTTT. It yields the protein CATSDSGLATQYF. The chain uses TRBV24-1 and TRBJ2-3; 8 bases fit TRBD2. CDR1 is KGHDR, CDR2 SFDVKD, per germline. Losses at the gene ends were 2 bases for V and 8 bases for J; bases not matched to a gene: 2. This CDR3 comprises 13 residues.

This chain links TRBV10-2 with TRBJ2-1; maybe TRBD2 (6 bases). This CDR3 spans 16 amino acids. Germline V CDR1 and CDR2: WSHSY, SAAADI. The germline V and J ends were trimmed by 3 bases and 7 bases, with 19 bases remaining between them. The CDR3 reads CASSDSFAGSRNEQFF. Here the CDR3 DNA reads TGCGCCAGCAGTGACTCATTTGCGGGGAGCAGGAATGAGCAGTTCTTC.

This chain links TRBV25-1 with TRBJ1-5, with unresolved D. The V and J ends lost 4 bases and 0 bases respectively, with 7 bases between them. This CDR3 comprises 14 residues. In germline, CDR1 is MGHDK, CDR2 SYGVNS. CDR3 region: CASSGDYSNQPQHF. Written as DNA, the CDR3 is TGTGCCAGCAGTGGAGACTATAGCAATCAGCCCCAGCATTTT.

The V and J genes are TRBV5-1 and TRBJ2-7; maybe TRBD1 (6 bases). The length of the CDR3 is 15 residues. Germline V gives CDR1 SGHRS, CDR2 YFSETQ. V lost 1 base to trimming and J lost 5 bases, with 16 bases between them. CDR3 loop: CASSLRLGALNEQYF. The CDR3 DNA sequence: TGCGCCAGCAGCTTGCGTTTGGGGGCGCTAAACGAGCAGTACTTC.

V and J are TRBV12-5 and TRBJ2-5; D is perhaps TRBD1 (5 bases). Germline V gene data show CDR1 as LGHNT and CDR2 as FRNRAP. CDR3 length: 15 amino acids. Between the trimmed V and J ends, which lost 3 bases and 7 bases, there was a span of 18 bases. The CDR3 spells CASGFSAVGQGTQYF. The CDR3 region has the DNA TGTGCTAGTGGTTTTTCCGCCGTCGGGCAGGGGACCCAGTACTTC.